The 7 T cell receptor beta chains listed next were all sequenced from one sample in a study of early T cells in non-severe SARS-CoV-2 infection. In TCRdb, the 5' RACE reads were re-called with MiXCR into one record per CDR3 protein. The table has nearly 95,000 distinct CDR3 sequences, about 15% seen once. The sequenced sample was whole blood, obtained at baseline. These receptors were taken from an adult who was a healthcare worker with PCR-confirmed SARS-CoV-2 infection or an uninfected control (not recorded which).

This clonotype was observed once. The chain employs TRBV2 and TRBJ2-1; TRBD2 is a possible D gene (5 bases). Germline V gene lookup returns CDR1 SNHLY and CDR2 FYNNEI. Trimming took 4 bases from V and 4 from J, leaving 8 bases between them. The CDR3 sequence is 13 residues long. CDR3 amino acids: CASSGGLYNEQFF. CDR3 DNA: TGTGCCAGCAGTGGAGGACTGTACAATGAGCAGTTCTTC.

This clonotype was counted a few times. An end of the junction differs from the germline gene, which may be a read error. V usage is TRBV28 and J usage is TRBJ2-1, with D perhaps TRBD1 or TRBD2 (5 bases each). Germline-derived CDR1 and CDR2 are MDHEN and SYDVKM. The CDR3 runs to 12 residues. This CDR3 is CASSYGTAGVVF. Here the CDR3 DNA reads TGTGCCAGCAGTTACGGGACCGCCGGAGTCGTATTC.

The rearrangement joins TRBV4-2 to TRBJ2-5, with D unresolved. The germline V gene encodes CDR1 LGHNA and CDR2 YNFKEQ. The V end lost 1 base, the J end lost 1 base, and 10 bases lay between the germline ends. The CDR3 totals 15 residues. CDR3 nucleotide sequence: TGTGCCAGCAGCCAAGCCCCCCGCGTCCAAGAGACCCAGTACTTC. This sequence encodes CASSQAPRVQETQYF.

This clonotype was observed a few times. The chain links TRBV24-1 to TRBJ2-4; 8 positions agree with TRBD1. Trimming removed 4 bases from V and 8 bases from J; junction bases left unmatched: 6. The CDR3 has 14 amino acids. The V gene's germline CDR1 is KGHDR and CDR2 SFDVKD. This CDR3 is CATSDTDREDIQYF. In DNA form, the CDR3 reads TGTGCCACCAGTGACACGGACAGGGAGGACATTCAGTACTTC.

This clonotype has only a few counts. The V call is TRBV2, the J call TRBJ1-5; D not resolved. From germline, CDR1 is SNHLY and CDR2 FYNNEI. The CDR3 runs 13 residues. Deletions cut 9 bases from V and 7 bases from J, with 16 bases between. DNA of the CDR3: TGTGCCAGGATATGCAAGTACAGCCAGCCCCAGCATTTT. As protein: CARICKYSQPQHF.

This clonotype was counted between two and nine times. The V call is TRBV6-2 or TRBV6-3, the J call TRBJ2-7; 10 nucleotides align to TRBD2. There are 11 residues in the CDR3. Trimming cost V 5 bases and J 11 bases; bases outside gene matches: 3. Germline-derived CDR1 and CDR2 are MNHEY and SVGEGT. CDR3 nucleotide sequence: TGTGCCAGCAGTGTGGGACTAGCGAAGTACTTC. Translating it yields CASSVGLAKYF.

This clonotype showed up just a few times. The chain carries TRBV12-3 or TRBV12-4 and TRBJ2-1; D is perhaps TRBD1 (5 bases). The CDR3 sequence is 15 residues long. Trimming cost V 1 base and J 5 bases, with 12 bases left between them. For the CDR3, the DNA is TGTGCCAGCAGTTTAGGGGTAGGGGTCCACAATGAGCAGTTCTTC. It translates to CASSLGVGVHNEQFF.